Listed below are T cell receptor beta chains from one sample, sequenced in a study of blood T cell repertoires in COVID-19. Sequencing was performed with immunoSEQ multiplex PCR; in TCRdb, only in-frame clones are kept and a portion is missing. The sample contains 30,000 or so clones, about 65% of which appear only once. The material sequenced was peripheral blood. The receptors here all came from a human donor in a cohort sampled during active COVID-19. CDR3s include the opening cysteine and the closing phenylalanine or tryptophan. Each record gives: J gene, clone size, D gene, V gene, CDR3 protein, CDR3 DNA. D genes are given only for firm matches. Clone size is given for some rows only: seen once, a few or many times, or a class if the clone is expanded.

J: TRBJ2-3
size: NA
D: TRBD1
V: TRBV9
CDR3: CASSVWDRGLSTDTQYF
DNA: TGTGCCAGCAGCGTTTGGGACAGGGGGCTTAGCACAGATACGCAGTATTTT

J: TRBJ1-2
size: few
D: TRBD1
V: TRBV18
CDR3: CASSPRTGGSANYGYTF
DNA: TGTGCCAGCTCACCAAGGACAGGGGGCTCAGCCAACTATGGCTACACCTTC

J: TRBJ2-5
size: few
D: NA
V: TRBV27
CDR3: CASSFRRGLETQYF
DNA: TGTGCCAGCAGTTTCCGTCGGGGGTTAGAGACCCAGTACTTC

J: TRBJ2-3
size: NA
D: NA
V: TRBV6-4
CDR3: CASSDSPHYTDTQYF
DNA: TGTGCCAGCAGTGACTCTCCGCACTACACAGATACGCAGTATTTT

J: TRBJ2-1
size: few
D: TRBD2
V: TRBV19
CDR3: CASSIGVAGVLIANQFF
DNA: TGTGCCAGTAGTATAGGGGTAGCGGGAGTCCTTATCGCAAACCAGTTCTTC

J: TRBJ2-1
size: NA
D: TRBD2
V: TRBV7-3
CDR3: CASSPRLAGLNEQFF
DNA: TGTGCCAGCAGCCCTAGACTAGCGGGACTTAATGAGCAGTTCTTC

J: TRBJ1-1
size: few
D: TRBD1
V: TRBV27
CDR3: CASRRQGRAFF
DNA: TGTGCCAGCAGGAGACAGGGAAGAGCTTTCTTT

J: TRBJ2-3
size: NA
D: TRBD1
V: TRBV15
CDR3: CATSRTRDSASGTDTQYF
DNA: TGTGCCACCAGCAGAACCCGGGACAGCGCTTCGGGCACAGATACGCAGTATTTT

J: TRBJ2-7
size: few
D: NA
V: TRBV10-3
CDR3: CAIKRDFEQYF
DNA: TGTGCCATCAAGAGGGACTTCGAGCAGTACTTC

J: TRBJ2-3
size: NA
D: TRBD2
V: TRBV7-9
CDR3: CASSIGLADDTQYF
DNA: TGTGCCAGCAGCATTGGACTAGCGGACGATACGCAGTATTTT

J: TRBJ2-1
size: few
D: TRBD2
V: TRBV11-2
CDR3: CASSPSVLAGEGSYNEQFF
DNA: TGTGCCAGCAGCCCATCAGTTCTAGCGGGAGAGGGGTCCTACAATGAGCAGTTCTTC

J: TRBJ2-3
size: NA
D: TRBD2
V: TRBV15
CDR3: CATSTRLAADTQYF
DNA: TGTGCCACCAGCACTCGACTAGCGGCAGATACGCAGTATTTT

J: TRBJ1-2
size: medium-sized
D: TRBD1
V: TRBV7-2
CDR3: CASSLDGTGIYGYTF
DNA: TGTGCCAGCAGCTTAGATGGGACAGGGATCTATGGCTACACCTTC

J: TRBJ2-1
size: NA
D: NA
V: TRBV7-2
CDR3: CASSSVSVPYNEQFF
DNA: TGTGCCAGCAGCTCAGTGTCAGTGCCCTACAATGAGCAGTTCTTC

J: TRBJ2-7
size: NA
D: NA
V: TRBV7-2
CDR3: CASSLAGVTSYEQYF
DNA: TGTGCCAGCAGCTTAGCGGGCGTTACATCCTACGAGCAGTACTTC

J: TRBJ1-2
size: NA
D: TRBD1
V: TRBV5-1
CDR3: CASSFDRGLGGYTF
DNA: TGCGCCAGCAGCTTCGACAGGGGGCTAGGTGGCTACACCTTC

J: TRBJ2-3
size: NA
D: NA
V: TRBV27
CDR3: CASSFLGVDTQYF
DNA: TGTGCCAGCAGTTTTCTAGGGGTTGATACGCAGTATTTT

J: TRBJ2-2
size: few
D: TRBD2
V: TRBV7-9
CDR3: CASSSRTRANTGELFF
DNA: TGTGCCAGCAGCTCCCGGACTAGGGCGAACACCGGGGAGCTGTTTTTT

J: TRBJ1-2
size: NA
D: NA
V: TRBV5-5
CDR3: CASSPGGGTNYGYTF
DNA: TGTGCCAGCTCCCCCGGGGGGGGGACTAACTATGGCTACACCTTC

J: TRBJ2-1
size: few
D: NA
V: TRBV5-1
CDR3: CASSLITGVGNEQFF
DNA: TGCGCCAGCAGCTTGATTACGGGAGTGGGCAATGAGCAGTTCTTC

J: TRBJ2-5
size: few
D: NA
V: TRBV4-1
CDR3: CASSQSSGTQYF
DNA: TGCGCCAGCAGCCAAAGTTCGGGGACCCAGTACTTC

J: TRBJ2-7
size: NA
D: NA
V: TRBV19
CDR3: CASSIGVADDSYEQYF
DNA: TGTGCCAGTAGTATTGGAGTAGCGGACGATTCCTACGAGCAGTACTTC

J: TRBJ2-1
size: few
D: TRBD2
V: TRBV10-3
CDR3: CAIITGTSGGAGEQFF
DNA: TGTGCCATCATAACTGGGACTAGCGGGGGGGCCGGAGAGCAGTTCTTC

J: TRBJ1-6
size: NA
D: NA
V: TRBV11-3
CDR3: CASSRQPDSYNSPLHF
DNA: TGTGCCAGCAGCCGTCAGCCGGACAGCTATAATTCACCCCTCCACTTT

J: TRBJ1-2
size: NA
D: NA
V: TRBV11-2
CDR3: CASSLEGGGYTF
DNA: TGTGCCAGCAGCTTAGAGGGAGGGGGCTACACCTTC

J: TRBJ2-7
size: NA
D: NA
V: TRBV27
CDR3: CASSLGVAGREQYF
DNA: TGTGCCAGCAGTTTAGGTGTGGCGGGTCGCGAGCAGTACTTC

J: TRBJ1-5
size: NA
D: NA
V: TRBV6-5
CDR3: CASRPTGDSNQPQHF
DNA: TGTGCCAGCAGGCCTACAGGAGATAGCAATCAGCCCCAGCATTTT

J: TRBJ2-1
size: NA
D: NA
V: TRBV7-3
CDR3: CASSAGQLNEQFF
DNA: TGTGCCAGCAGCGCGGGACAGTTGAATGAGCAGTTCTTC

J: TRBJ2-7
size: NA
D: NA
V: TRBV3-1/TRBV3-2
CDR3: CASSQGLTSYEQYF
DNA: TGTGCCAGCAGCCAAGGGCTTACCTCCTACGAGCAGTACTTC